This T cell receptor beta chain derives from a study of blood T cell repertoires in COVID-19. Grouping used clinical history reported by participants in a survey and questionnaire. Under the authors' procedure: Counts of nucleated cells, estimated from reference gene primer amplification, were obtained. Assay used: immunoSEQ multiplex PCR; TCRdb lists only in-frame clones, some missing. V and J calls and clone size follow that table, whereas D and trimming were derived from the DNA. The table has 180,000 or so clones, about 80% seen once; the top ten hold roughly 9.6%. The V end lost 2 bases, the J end lost 2 bases, and 16 bases lay between the germline ends. The CDR3 is 17 amino acids. From germline, CDR1 is MNHNS and CDR2 SASEGT.

The rearrangement links TRBV6-1 to TRBJ1-5; D unresolved. The sequence was obtained from a man aged 50-60 years who had recovered from COVID-19. The sequencing sample was made of PBMCs or T cells enriched from blood (not recorded which). The CDR3 loop reads CASSEMWAGSGNQPQHF. The CDR3 DNA sequence: TGTGCCAGCAGTGAAATGTGGGCGGGCTCGGGCAATCAGCCCCAGCATTTT.